The rows below give T cell receptor beta chains drawn from one sample of a study of OX40 agonist ivuxolimab in advanced cancers. The assay was immunoSEQ multiplex PCR, and TCRdb's table has in-frame clones only and misses some. The sample lists about 40,000 clones, approximately 84% occurring once. Source: CD4+ or CD8+ T cells sorted from blood, taken in a trial of the OX40 agonist ivuxolimab. The source is an adult with an advanced solid tumor such as melanoma, head and neck, liver or kidney cancer. CDR3s include the opening cysteine and the closing phenylalanine or tryptophan. The D gene is left open where the match is weak. Size is stated for part of the rows, as once, few or many counts, or as a class when the clone is expanded.

D gene: TRBD1
J gene: TRBJ1-1
V gene: TRBV2
clone size: few
CDR3 DNA: TGTGCCAGTCTTGGACAGGGGGACACTGAAGCTTTCTTT
CDR3 protein: CASLGQGDTEAFF

D gene: TRBD1
J gene: TRBJ2-7
V gene: TRBV7-7
clone size: .
CDR3 DNA: TGTGCCAGCAGCTTAGCCTCGGGACAGGGTTACGAGCAGTACTTC
CDR3 protein: CASSLASGQGYEQYF

D gene: .
J gene: TRBJ2-3
V gene: TRBV7-6
clone size: .
CDR3 DNA: TGTGCCAGCAGCTTTGGAGTGGGCACAGATACGCAGTATTTT
CDR3 protein: CASSFGVGTDTQYF

D gene: .
J gene: TRBJ1-1
V gene: TRBV4-1
clone size: .
CDR3 DNA: TGCGCCAGCAGCCTACCTGGTGGATACACTGAAGCTTTCTTT
CDR3 protein: CASSLPGGYTEAFF

D gene: .
J gene: TRBJ1-2
V gene: TRBV28
clone size: .
CDR3 DNA: TGTGCCAGCAGTGAAGCCGGGACCGTCTATGGCTACACCTTC
CDR3 protein: CASSEAGTVYGYTF

D gene: .
J gene: TRBJ2-3
V gene: TRBV7-2
clone size: .
CDR3 DNA: TGTGCCAGCAGCTTAGTAGTAGCGGCGGATACGCAGTATTTT
CDR3 protein: CASSLVVAADTQYF

D gene: .
J gene: TRBJ1-2
V gene: TRBV5-5
clone size: .
CDR3 DNA: TGTGCCAGCCAAACATTCTCGCGAAAGACCTATGGCTACACCTTC
CDR3 protein: CASQTFSRKTYGYTF

D gene: TRBD2
J gene: TRBJ2-1
V gene: TRBV4-1
clone size: .
CDR3 DNA: TGCGCCAGCAGCCGAGGACTAGCGAGCACTGAGCAGTTCTTC
CDR3 protein: CASSRGLASTEQFF

D gene: TRBD1
J gene: TRBJ1-5
V gene: TRBV7-6
clone size: .
CDR3 DNA: TGTGCCAGCAGCATGGGGACAGGGGAGGGTTGGCATCAGCCCCAGCATTTT
CDR3 protein: CASSMGTGEGWHQPQHF

D gene: .
J gene: TRBJ1-6
V gene: TRBV27
clone size: .
CDR3 DNA: TGTGCCAGCAGTTTTATGGGGTCCTATAATTCACCCCTCCACTTT
CDR3 protein: CASSFMGSYNSPLHF

D gene: .
J gene: TRBJ1-2
V gene: TRBV7-2
clone size: .
CDR3 DNA: TGTGCCAGCAGCTTCCCAGAAAACTATGGCTACACCTTC
CDR3 protein: CASSFPENYGYTF

D gene: .
J gene: TRBJ2-2
V gene: TRBV5-4
clone size: .
CDR3 DNA: TGTGCCAGCAGCTTGGATGGTAGCGAGGTCACCGGGGAGCTGTTTTTT
CDR3 protein: CASSLDGSEVTGELFF

D gene: TRBD1
J gene: TRBJ1-2
V gene: TRBV28
clone size: .
CDR3 DNA: TGTGCCAGCAGGAGGACAGGCGGGGGGATTTATGGCTACACCTTC
CDR3 protein: CASRRTGGGIYGYTF

D gene: .
J gene: TRBJ1-1
V gene: TRBV27
clone size: .
CDR3 DNA: TGTGCCAGCAGTTTAACGGGACGGCTGAACACTGAAGCTTTCTTT
CDR3 protein: CASSLTGRLNTEAFF

D gene: TRBD1
J gene: TRBJ2-1
V gene: TRBV4-1
clone size: .
CDR3 DNA: TGCGCCAGCAGCCAGCCGACAGGGGGCGACTACAATGAGCAGTTCTTC
CDR3 protein: CASSQPTGGDYNEQFF

D gene: .
J gene: TRBJ2-7
V gene: TRBV4-1
clone size: .
CDR3 DNA: TGCGCCAGCAGCCCCGGGACAAACTACGAGCAGTACTTC
CDR3 protein: CASSPGTNYEQYF

D gene: .
J gene: TRBJ1-6
V gene: TRBV5-8
clone size: .
CDR3 DNA: TGTGCCAGCAGCTTGGTGGGGGCCCACAATTCACCCCTCCACTTT
CDR3 protein: CASSLVGAHNSPLHF

D gene: .
J gene: TRBJ1-2
V gene: TRBV28
clone size: .
CDR3 DNA: TGTGCCAGCAGTTTAAACCCCTCGGGGTGGGGATACTATGGCTACACCTTC
CDR3 protein: CASSLNPSGWGYYGYTF

D gene: TRBD2
J gene: TRBJ2-2
V gene: TRBV5-1
clone size: .
CDR3 DNA: TGCGCCAGCAGCTTTCAGCGGGATGGGGAGCTGTTTTTT
CDR3 protein: CASSFQRDGELFF

D gene: .
J gene: TRBJ1-5
V gene: TRBV27
clone size: .
CDR3 DNA: TGTGCCAGCAGCTCTTACGGTGGGAATCAGCCCCAGCATTTT
CDR3 protein: CASSSYGGNQPQHF

D gene: .
J gene: TRBJ2-3
V gene: TRBV6-6
clone size: .
CDR3 DNA: TGTGCCAGCAGTTACTCCTACCCTCGAGGCGCAGATACGCAGTATTTT
CDR3 protein: CASSYSYPRGADTQYF

D gene: .
J gene: TRBJ2-5
V gene: TRBV5-4
clone size: .
CDR3 DNA: TGTGCCAGCAGCTTGGTTCCGGGGGTAGGGGAGACCCAGTACTTC
CDR3 protein: CASSLVPGVGETQYF

D gene: .
J gene: TRBJ2-2
V gene: TRBV7-9
clone size: .
CDR3 DNA: TGTGCCAGCAGTTCTCCCCGGGGCACCGGGGAGCTGTTTTTT
CDR3 protein: CASSSPRGTGELFF

D gene: TRBD2
J gene: TRBJ2-1
V gene: TRBV7-9
clone size: .
CDR3 DNA: TGTGCCAGCAGCCCCACTAGCGGGGGCGAGCAGTTCTTC
CDR3 protein: CASSPTSGGEQFF

D gene: TRBD2
J gene: TRBJ2-2
V gene: TRBV7-9
clone size: .
CDR3 DNA: TGTGCCAGCAGCTTAGCTAGCGGGGGGCCGCGCACCGGGGAGCTGTTTTTT
CDR3 protein: CASSLASGGPRTGELFF

D gene: .
J gene: TRBJ2-7
V gene: TRBV19
clone size: .
CDR3 DNA: TGTGCCAGTAGAACAGAGGGGCGGCCATACTACGAGCAGTACTTC
CDR3 protein: CASRTEGRPYYEQYF

D gene: TRBD2
J gene: TRBJ2-7
V gene: TRBV14
clone size: .
CDR3 DNA: TGTGCCAGCAGCCAAGGACTAGCGGCCCCCTACGAGCAGTACTTC
CDR3 protein: CASSQGLAAPYEQYF

D gene: .
J gene: TRBJ1-2
V gene: TRBV6-6
clone size: .
CDR3 DNA: TGTGCCAGCAGGATTCTGGGAGAAATTAACTATGGCTACACCTTC
CDR3 protein: CASRILGEINYGYTF

D gene: .
J gene: TRBJ2-6
V gene: TRBV29-1
clone size: .
CDR3 DNA: TGCAGCGTCACAGTCCCATACTCTGGGGCCAACGTCCTGACTTTC
CDR3 protein: CSVTVPYSGANVLTF

D gene: TRBD1
J gene: TRBJ1-2
V gene: TRBV6-5
clone size: .
CDR3 DNA: TGTGCCAGCAGTTATCAGACGGGACAGGCGAACTATGGCTACACCTTC
CDR3 protein: CASSYQTGQANYGYTF

D gene: .
J gene: TRBJ2-7
V gene: TRBV28
clone size: .
CDR3 DNA: TGTGCCAGCTCGAGGAGTATGGTCGGCGAGCAGTACTTC
CDR3 protein: CASSRSMVGEQYF

D gene: .
J gene: TRBJ2-7
V gene: TRBV27
clone size: .
CDR3 DNA: TGTGCCAGCATGGGGCCGGGACAATCGGACATGGAGCAGTACTTC
CDR3 protein: CASMGPGQSDMEQYF

D gene: .
J gene: TRBJ1-6
V gene: TRBV28
clone size: .
CDR3 DNA: TGTGCCAGCAGTTTATTAGGGAGTGAAAATTCACCCCTCCACTTT
CDR3 protein: CASSLLGSENSPLHF

D gene: .
J gene: TRBJ2-1
V gene: TRBV27
clone size: once
CDR3 DNA: TGTGCCAGCAGAATGTTGGGAAACAATGAGCAGTTCTTC
CDR3 protein: CASRMLGNNEQFF

D gene: .
J gene: TRBJ2-1
V gene: TRBV27
clone size: .
CDR3 DNA: TGTGCCAGCAGTTTATCGGGGCCAGGGGAGCAGTTCTTC
CDR3 protein: CASSLSGPGEQFF

D gene: .
J gene: TRBJ1-6
V gene: TRBV11-2
clone size: once
CDR3 DNA: TGTGCCAGCAGCTTAGTTTACAGGGCGGTTAATTCACCCCTCCACTTT
CDR3 protein: CASSLVYRAVNSPLHF

D gene: .
J gene: TRBJ2-7
V gene: TRBV28
clone size: few
CDR3 DNA: TGTGCCAGCAGGCGCCCGGAACTAGTCTACGAGCAGTACTTC
CDR3 protein: CASRRPELVYEQYF

D gene: TRBD1
J gene: TRBJ2-7
V gene: TRBV25-1
clone size: .
CDR3 DNA: TGTGCCAGCAGTGAATATAGGGACAGGCCCTACGAGCAGTACTTC
CDR3 protein: CASSEYRDRPYEQYF

D gene: TRBD1
J gene: TRBJ1-1
V gene: TRBV27
clone size: .
CDR3 DNA: TGTGCCAGCATAGACCACCTCTCAGGGGGGGGCACTGAAGCTTTCTTT
CDR3 protein: CASIDHLSGGGTEAFF

D gene: .
J gene: TRBJ2-7
V gene: TRBV9
clone size: .
CDR3 DNA: TGTGCCAGCAGCGTAGCGGCGGGGTCGGGATACGAGCAGTACTTC
CDR3 protein: CASSVAAGSGYEQYF

D gene: .
J gene: TRBJ2-1
V gene: TRBV7-6
clone size: once
CDR3 DNA: TGTGCCAGCAGCTTACAGAGGAGCTCCTACAATGAGCAGTTCTTC
CDR3 protein: CASSLQRSSYNEQFF

D gene: TRBD2
J gene: TRBJ2-7
V gene: TRBV11-2
clone size: .
CDR3 DNA: TGTGCCAGCAGCTTAGTAACTAGCGGGCCGGAATACGAGCAGTACTTC
CDR3 protein: CASSLVTSGPEYEQYF

D gene: TRBD1
J gene: TRBJ2-1
V gene: TRBV28
clone size: .
CDR3 DNA: TGTGCCAGCAGCTCCGAAGCGGGACAGGGGTACAATGAGCAGTTCTTC
CDR3 protein: CASSSEAGQGYNEQFF

D gene: TRBD1
J gene: TRBJ1-5
V gene: TRBV6-6
clone size: .
CDR3 DNA: TGTGCCATCTCGACAGGGGATCAGCCCCAGCATTTT
CDR3 protein: CAISTGDQPQHF

D gene: TRBD1
J gene: TRBJ1-2
V gene: TRBV6-6
clone size: .
CDR3 DNA: TGTGCCAGCACGCGACAGGGGGCTGGCGGCTACACCTTC
CDR3 protein: CASTRQGAGGYTF

D gene: TRBD1
J gene: TRBJ2-2
V gene: TRBV9
clone size: .
CDR3 DNA: TGTGCCAGCAGCGATCCGGGACAGGGGGCGGGGAACACCGGGGAGCTGTTTTTT
CDR3 protein: CASSDPGQGAGNTGELFF

D gene: .
J gene: TRBJ2-5
V gene: TRBV5-1
clone size: .
CDR3 DNA: TGCGCCAGCAGCAAGGACAATCAAGAGACCCAGTACTTC
CDR3 protein: CASSKDNQETQYF

D gene: .
J gene: TRBJ2-7
V gene: TRBV13
clone size: .
CDR3 DNA: TGTGCCAGCAGCTCCACAAGGACCTACGAGCAGTACTTC
CDR3 protein: CASSSTRTYEQYF

D gene: .
J gene: TRBJ2-1
V gene: TRBV4-3
clone size: .
CDR3 DNA: TGCGCCAGCAGCCAAGATCCCCCGAAACCGAACAATGAGCAGTTCTTC
CDR3 protein: CASSQDPPKPNNEQFF

D gene: .
J gene: TRBJ2-5
V gene: TRBV7-6
clone size: .
CDR3 DNA: TGTGCCAGCAGCTTATTTGGCGGAGAGACCCAGTACTTC
CDR3 protein: CASSLFGGETQYF

D gene: .
J gene: TRBJ2-4
V gene: TRBV29-1
clone size: .
CDR3 DNA: TGCAGCGTTGAAGATGAGGAGGGGCTCGGCCCGACCCCAAACATTCAGTACTTC
CDR3 protein: CSVEDEEGLGPTPNIQYF

D gene: .
J gene: TRBJ1-1
V gene: TRBV28
clone size: .
CDR3 DNA: TGTGCCAGCAGTCCCTTGAGGGTGAACACTGAAGCTTTCTTT
CDR3 protein: CASSPLRVNTEAFF

D gene: .
J gene: TRBJ1-1
V gene: TRBV4-1
clone size: .
CDR3 DNA: TGCGCCAGCAGCCAAGATACTACTGAAGCTTTCTTT
CDR3 protein: CASSQDTTEAFF

D gene: .
J gene: TRBJ2-6
V gene: TRBV10-1
clone size: .
CDR3 DNA: TGCGCCAGCAGTGATGGTGGGGCTGGGGCCAACGTCCTGACTTTC
CDR3 protein: CASSDGGAGANVLTF

D gene: TRBD1
J gene: TRBJ2-1
V gene: TRBV10-3
clone size: .
CDR3 DNA: TGTGCCATCAACACCGCCGGGACAGACTACAATGAGCAGTTCTTC
CDR3 protein: CAINTAGTDYNEQFF

D gene: .
J gene: TRBJ2-7
V gene: TRBV21-1
clone size: .
CDR3 DNA: TGTGCCAGCAGAAACGACTTTGATTCCGGGACGTCAAACCCCTGGTACGAGCAGTACTTC
CDR3 protein: CASRNDFDSGTSNPWYEQYF

D gene: .
J gene: TRBJ2-7
V gene: TRBV11-2
clone size: .
CDR3 DNA: TGTGCCAGCAGCTCGACGGAGACCTACGAGCAGTACTTC
CDR3 protein: CASSSTETYEQYF